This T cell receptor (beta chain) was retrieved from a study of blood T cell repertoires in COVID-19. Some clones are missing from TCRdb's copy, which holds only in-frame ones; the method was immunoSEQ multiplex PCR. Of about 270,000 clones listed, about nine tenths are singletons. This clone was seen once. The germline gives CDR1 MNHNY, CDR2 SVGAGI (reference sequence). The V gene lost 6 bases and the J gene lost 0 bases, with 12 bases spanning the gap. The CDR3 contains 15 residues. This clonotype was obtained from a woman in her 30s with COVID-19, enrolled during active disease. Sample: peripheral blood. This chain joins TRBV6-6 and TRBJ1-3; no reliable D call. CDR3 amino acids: CASSSGTSSGNTIYF. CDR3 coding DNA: TGTGCCAGCAGCTCGGGTACCTCCTCTGGAAACACCATATATTTT.